This T cell receptor (beta chain) was recovered during a study of T cell changes during pregnancy in multiple sclerosis. V lost 7 bases to trimming and J lost 1 base, with 10 bases between them. The germline CDR1 and CDR2 sequences are LNHDA and SQIVND (reference sequence). The CDR3 is 14 residues long. Profiled with immunoSEQ multiplex PCR; TCRdb holds only in-frame clones, not every one. Of tens of thousands of clones listed, approximately 92% are singletons. This clonotype originated in a female donor with multiple sclerosis, enrolled in a pregnancy study. The genes are TRBV19 and TRBJ2-2, with D tentatively TRBD1 (5 bases). Source: peripheral blood, taken in the first trimester of pregnancy. In nucleotides, the CDR3 is TGTGCCAGTATAAACAGGCTGAACACCGGGGAGCTGTTTTTT. Protein product: CASINRLNTGELFF. Full variable domain (remainder filled in from reference TRBV19 and TRBJ2-2): DGGITQSPKYLFRKEGQNVTLSCEQNLNHDAMYWYRQDPGQGLRLIYYSQIVNDFQKGDIAEGYSVSREKKESFPLTVTSAQKNPTAFYLCASINRLNTGELFFGEGSRLTVL.